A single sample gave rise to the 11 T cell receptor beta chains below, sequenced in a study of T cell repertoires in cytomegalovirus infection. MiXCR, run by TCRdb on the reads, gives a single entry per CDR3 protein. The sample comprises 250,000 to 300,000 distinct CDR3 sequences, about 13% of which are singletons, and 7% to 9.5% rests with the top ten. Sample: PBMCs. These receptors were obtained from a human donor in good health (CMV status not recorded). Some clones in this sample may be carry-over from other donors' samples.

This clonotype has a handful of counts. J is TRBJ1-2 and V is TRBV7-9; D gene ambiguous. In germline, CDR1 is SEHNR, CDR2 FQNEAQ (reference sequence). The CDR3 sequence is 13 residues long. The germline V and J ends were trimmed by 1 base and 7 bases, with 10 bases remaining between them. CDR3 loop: CASSLVGSGGYTF. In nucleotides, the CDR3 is TGTGCCAGCAGCTTAGTAGGGTCCGGTGGCTACACCTTC.

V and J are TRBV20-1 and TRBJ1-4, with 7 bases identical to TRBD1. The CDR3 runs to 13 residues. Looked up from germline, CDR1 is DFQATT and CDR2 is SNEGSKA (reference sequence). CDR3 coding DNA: TGCAGCTTGACAGGGATGTTTAATGAAAAACTGTTTTTT. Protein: CSLTGMFNEKLFF.

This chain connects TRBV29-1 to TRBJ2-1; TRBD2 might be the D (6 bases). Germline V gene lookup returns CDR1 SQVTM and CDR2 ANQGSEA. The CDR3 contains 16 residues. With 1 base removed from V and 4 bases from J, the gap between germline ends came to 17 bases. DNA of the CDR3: TGCAGCGTTGAAGGGGTCACTAGCAGGACTTACAATGAGCAGTTCTTC. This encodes CSVEGVTSRTYNEQFF.

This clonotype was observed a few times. The DNA for the CDR3 is TGCAGCGTTAGAGACGGGATGGGCGGGAGCTCCTACGAGCAGTACTTC. Translation gives CSVRDGMGGSSYEQYF. J is TRBJ2-7 and V is TRBV29-1; TRBD2 agrees at 7 bases. CDR1 is SQVTM, CDR2 ANQGSEA, per germline. This CDR3 is built from 16 residues. V shed 5 bases and J 0 bases; nucleotides not matched to a gene: 13.

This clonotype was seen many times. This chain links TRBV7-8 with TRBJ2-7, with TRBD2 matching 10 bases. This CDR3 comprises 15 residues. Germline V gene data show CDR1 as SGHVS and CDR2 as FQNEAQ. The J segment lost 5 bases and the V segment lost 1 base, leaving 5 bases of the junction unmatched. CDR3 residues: CASSLETSGAHEQYF. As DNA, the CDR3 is TGTGCCAGCAGCTTAGAAACTAGCGGGGCCCACGAGCAGTACTTC. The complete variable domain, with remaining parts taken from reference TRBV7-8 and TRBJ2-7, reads GAGVSQSPRYKVAKRGQDVALRCDPISGHVSLFWYQQALGQGPEFLTYFQNEAQLDKSGLPSDRFFAERPEGSVSTLKIQRTQQEDSAVYLCASSLETSGAHEQYFGPGTRLTVT.

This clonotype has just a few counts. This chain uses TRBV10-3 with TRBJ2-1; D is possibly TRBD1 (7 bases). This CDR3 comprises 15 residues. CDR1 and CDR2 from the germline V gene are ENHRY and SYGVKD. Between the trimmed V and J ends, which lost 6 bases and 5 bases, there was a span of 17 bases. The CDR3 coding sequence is TGTGCCATCAGCAGAACAGGGGAGGAGAACAATGAGCAGTTCTTC. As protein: CAISRTGEENNEQFF.

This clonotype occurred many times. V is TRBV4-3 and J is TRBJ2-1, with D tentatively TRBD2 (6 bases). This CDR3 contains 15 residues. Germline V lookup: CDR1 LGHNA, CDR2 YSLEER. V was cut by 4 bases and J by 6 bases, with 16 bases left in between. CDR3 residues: CASSPKVAEFNEQFF. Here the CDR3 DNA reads TGCGCCAGCAGCCCGAAGGTAGCGGAATTCAATGAGCAGTTCTTC.

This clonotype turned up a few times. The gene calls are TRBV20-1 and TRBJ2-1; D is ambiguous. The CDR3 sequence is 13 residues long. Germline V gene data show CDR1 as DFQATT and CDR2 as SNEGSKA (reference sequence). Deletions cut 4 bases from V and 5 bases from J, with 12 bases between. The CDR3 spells CSATKTLNNEQFF. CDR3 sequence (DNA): TGCAGTGCTACCAAGACCCTGAACAATGAGCAGTTCTTC.

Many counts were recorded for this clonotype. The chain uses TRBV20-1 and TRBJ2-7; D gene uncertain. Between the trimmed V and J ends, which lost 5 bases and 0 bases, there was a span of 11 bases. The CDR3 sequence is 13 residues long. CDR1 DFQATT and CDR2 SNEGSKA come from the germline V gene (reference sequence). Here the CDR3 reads CSAPRYSSYEQYF. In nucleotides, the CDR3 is TGCAGTGCTCCCAGGTACAGCTCCTACGAGCAGTACTTC.

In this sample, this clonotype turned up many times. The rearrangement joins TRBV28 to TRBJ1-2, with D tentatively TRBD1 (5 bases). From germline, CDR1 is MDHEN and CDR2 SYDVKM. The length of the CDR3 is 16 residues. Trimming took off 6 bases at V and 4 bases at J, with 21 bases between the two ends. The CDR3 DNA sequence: TGTGCCAGCAGCCCCCGGGACCTTTTTCTCCGCTATGGCTACACCTTC. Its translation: CASSPRDLFLRYGYTF.

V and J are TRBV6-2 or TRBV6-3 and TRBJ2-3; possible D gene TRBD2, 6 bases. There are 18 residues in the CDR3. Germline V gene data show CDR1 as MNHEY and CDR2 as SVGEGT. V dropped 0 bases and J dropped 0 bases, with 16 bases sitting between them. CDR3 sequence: CASSYSRGSGSSTDTQYF. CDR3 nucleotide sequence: TGTGCCAGCAGTTACTCGAGGGGTAGCGGATCTAGCACAGATACGCAGTATTTT.